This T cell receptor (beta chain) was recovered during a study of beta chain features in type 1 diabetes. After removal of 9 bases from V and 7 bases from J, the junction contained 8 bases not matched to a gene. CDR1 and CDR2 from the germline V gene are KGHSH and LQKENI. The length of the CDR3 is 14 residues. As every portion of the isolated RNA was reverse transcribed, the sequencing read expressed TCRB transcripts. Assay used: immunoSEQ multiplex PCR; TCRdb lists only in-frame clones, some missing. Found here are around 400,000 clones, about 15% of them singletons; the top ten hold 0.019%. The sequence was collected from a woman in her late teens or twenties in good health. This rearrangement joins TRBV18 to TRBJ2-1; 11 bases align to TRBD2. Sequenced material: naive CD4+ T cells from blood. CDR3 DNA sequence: TGTGCCAGTTCCACTAGCGGGAGAGAAAATGAGCAGTTCTTC. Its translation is CASSTSGRENEQFF.